This TCR beta chain originates from a study of T cells in tumors after PD-1 blockade (dated by TCRdb to between 2018 and 2020). For the wider study: Patients with prior checkpoint blockade, systemic immunosuppressant use, or recent radiotherapy or other anti-cancer therapy within 4 weeks were excluded. Treatment consisted of either cemiplimab 350 mg every 2 weeks or pembrolizumab 200 mg every 3 weeks. Ongoing daily vismodegib 150 mg was also given to a subset of patients during anti-PD-1 treatment. On average, peripheral blood samples had 95,000 to 120,000 TCR templates (range 24,679-257,772) and 35,000 to 45,000 unique clonotypes. Using site-matched tumors from BCC or SCC patients sampled before and after anti-PD-1 therapy, the study carried out paired single-cell RNA and TCR sequencing. To compare clonotypes in blood versus tumor, bulk TCR sequencing was run on about ten peripheral blood samples drawn from a few patients. RECIST version 1.1 was the standard used to evaluate clinical response. Study-wide findings and limitations: The source of novel T cell clones was not identified, and lymphoid organs or rare unexpanded clones within the tumor or the tumor periphery could be included among the possible sources. About two fifths of tumor TCR clonotypes were detected in blood, and some novel exhausted tumor clones were observed in pre-treatment blood, which was taken as suggesting peripheral recruitment.

This clone was counted between two and nine times. Its antigen is unknown. The input lacks base qualities; no much larger clone sits a single base away. The time point tag for this specimen amounts to: after anti-PD-1 therapy. For bulk TCRbeta sequencing, genomic DNA was extracted from tumor biopsies or peripheral blood, and input amounts ranged from 616 ng to 6,004 ng. Every patient had histologically proven advanced or metastatic basal or squamous cell carcinoma and was a poor candidate for surgical resection. Of the approximately ten patients in the basal cell carcinoma cohort, 8 or 9 underwent bulk tumor TCR sequencing. Counted from cysteine to phenylalanine, this CDR3 has 15 amino acids. The read is trimmed to its CDR3 DNA, 45 bases read in frame from base 1. The germline V gene supplies CDR1 MDHEN and CDR2 SYDVKM. V is pruned by 5 bases and J by 4 bases, leaving 11 bases of the junction without a gene match.

The immunoSEQ platform was used to carry out deep TCRbeta sequencing. The paper's data handling went like this. Only productive rearrangements were exported from the immunoSEQ Analyzer for further analysis. Bulk TCRbeta clonotypes were assigned T cell phenotypes by matching to single-cell RNA+TCR-seq clones sharing the same TCRbeta sequence. Using bulk TCR sequencing data, clone enrichment in tumor was calculated by dividing a clone's tumor frequency by the same clone's PBMC frequency. TCRs were grouped by GLIPH into specificity groups, defined as clusters of distinct TCRs likely recognizing common antigens via shared CDR3 motifs. Sourced from immuneACCESS, this table was stored by TCRdb with only in-frame sequences that have V and J called. A share of the clones is absent; for the studies checked, an unresolved V gene accounts for under half, and the remainder has no known explanation. Clone size and V and J calls were adopted from that table, with D and trimming inferred from the DNA. The sample table contains about 34,000 clones; only one count was recorded for roughly two thirds of them. The ten most abundant clones make up approximately 40% of the sample.

This sequence uses TRBV28 and TRBJ2-7; TRBD1 fits 7 bases in the junction. The sequencing here drew on PBMCs, taken after anti-PD-1 treatment. This clonotype was sampled from a human donor with basal cell carcinoma. The DNA reads TGTGCCAGCAGTAAAGCAGAGACGACAGGGTACGAGCAGTACTTC. Its product reads: CASSKAETTGYEQYF.